One and the same sample provided the 32 T cell receptor beta chains below, sequenced in a study of a mutant IDH1 vaccine in newly diagnosed glioma. The sample's time point: week 5, during vaccination. Vaccinated patients received 300 ug of mutant IDH1 20-mer peptide per dose, with topical imiquimod. No antigens are known for them. Using immunoSEQ multiplex PCR, the repertoire was profiled, and TCRdb retains in-frame clones only, with some absent. Seen here are 37,000 or so clones, roughly four fifths observed once, and the top ten hold roughly 24%. The sample in question was PBMCs, obtained from a glioma patient whose treatment included an IDH1 peptide vaccine. Every receptor here comes from a man younger than 40 with glioma.

This rearrangement joins TRBV1 to TRBJ2-2. TRBV1 counts as a pseudogene. The CDR3 totals 14 residues. The CDR3 region is CTSSQNVWDGELFF. In DNA, the CDR3 is TGCACCAGCAGCCAAAACGTCTGGGACGGGGAGCTGTTTTTT.

The chain couples TRBV19 to TRBJ2-5, with TRBD2 matching over 9 bases. The V and J ends lost 8 bases and 5 bases, in that order; junction bases with no gene match: 12. This CDR3 comprises 15 residues. From germline, CDR1 is LNHDA and CDR2 SQIVND (reference sequence). The CDR3 sequence: CASGRTSDRGETQYF. The CDR3 bases are TGTGCCAGTGGTAGGACTAGCGATAGGGGGGAGACCCAGTACTTC.

The chain has TRBV6-5 and TRBJ1-2, with 7 nucleotides matching TRBD1. The V gene's germline CDR1 is MNHEY and CDR2 SVGAGI. The length of the CDR3 is 12 residues. The V gene end was trimmed by 10 bases and the J gene end by 4 bases; junction bases not matched to a gene: 6. The CDR3 sequence: CATRDSTYGYTF. CDR3 DNA: TGTGCCACTAGGGACAGCACCTATGGCTACACCTTC.

V and J are TRBV10-3 and TRBJ2-3; D might be TRBD1 (6 bases). The CDR3 spans 15 residues. The ends were cut back, 3 bases at V and 1 base at J, with 11 bases in the middle. Germline V gene data show CDR1 as ENHRY and CDR2 as SYGVKD. This CDR3 is CAISEGAGGTDTQYF. CDR3 DNA: TGTGCCATCAGTGAAGGGGCAGGGGGCACAGATACGCAGTATTTT.

The chain combines TRBV5-1 with TRBJ1-5, with a weak D call TRBD1 (6 bases). The CDR3 is 16 amino acids. Trimming took off 0 bases at V and 7 bases at J, with 17 bases between the two ends. CDR1 is SGHRS and CDR2 is YFSETQ in the germline V gene. The CDR3 reads CASSLERLQGRQPQHF. The CDR3 DNA sequence: TGCGCCAGCAGCTTGGAAAGATTACAGGGACGGCAGCCCCAGCATTTT.

CDR3 amino acids: CASSFPRGAGLYEQYF. The DNA for the CDR3 is TGTGCCAGCAGTTTTCCTCGAGGCGCAGGGCTATACGAGCAGTACTTC. The V and J genes are TRBV27 and TRBJ2-7; a possible D gene is TRBD1 (5 bases). The CDR3 loop spans 16 amino acids. Deletions cut 3 bases from V and 4 bases from J, with 19 bases between. CDR1 and CDR2 from the germline V gene are MNHEY and SMNVEV (reference sequence).

The chain links TRBV10-3 to TRBJ2-6; 11 positions agree with TRBD2. Looked up from germline, CDR1 is ENHRY and CDR2 is SYGVKD. CDR3 length: 12 amino acids. Unmatched junction bases numbered 0, after V lost 4 bases and J lost 13 bases. Here the CDR3 DNA reads TGTGCCATCAGTGGGACTAGCGGGGTCCTGACTTTC. Protein sequence: CAISGTSGVLTF.

The V call is TRBV7-7, the J call TRBJ2-5; 10 bases fit TRBD2. Germline loops: CDR1 SSHAT, CDR2 FNYEAQ (reference sequence). This CDR3 has 15 amino acids. The junction had 4 bases not matched to a gene; V was cut back by 5 bases and J by 1 base. CDR3 residues: CASSPLAGLQETQYF. The CDR3 bases are TGTGCCAGCAGCCCACTAGCGGGGCTCCAAGAGACCCAGTACTTC.

V and J are TRBV19 and TRBJ1-4; 9 bases line up with TRBD1. After removal of 3 bases from V and 8 bases from J, the junction contained 7 bases not matched to a gene. Germline loops: CDR1 LNHDA, CDR2 SQIVND (reference sequence). The CDR3 consists of 15 residues. CDR3 region: CASSMYRGLREKLFF. The CDR3 DNA is TGTGCCAGTAGTATGTACAGGGGGCTAAGAGAAAAACTGTTTTTT.

The rearrangement joins TRBV11-3 to TRBJ2-7; D possibly corresponds to TRBD1 (7 bases). V was pared by 1 base and J by 0 bases, with 10 bases between. The germline V gene encodes CDR1 SGHNT and CDR2 YENEEA. This CDR3 contains 15 residues. CDR3 nucleotides: TGTGCCAGCAGCTTAGGCGGGACAGCCTCCTACGAGCAGTACTTC. Amino acids: CASSLGGTASYEQYF.

As DNA, the CDR3 is TGTGCCAGCAGCCCTAGCGGGGGGGAATACGAGCAGTACTTC. It encodes CASSPSGGEYEQYF. The chain carries TRBV13 and TRBJ2-7; 12 bases are shared with TRBD2. There are 14 residues in the CDR3. Germline V gives CDR1 PRHDT, CDR2 FYEKMQ (reference sequence). V gave up 5 bases and J gave up 4 bases; unmatched junction bases: 3.

This rearrangement joins TRBV29-1 to TRBJ2-3; 9 bases map to TRBD1. There are 13 residues in the CDR3. Germline CDR1 reads SQVTM; CDR2 reads ANQGSEA. V gave up 1 base and J gave up 4 bases; unmatched junction bases: 0. CDR3 protein: CSVEGTGADTQYF. The CDR3 nucleotides read TGCAGCGTTGAAGGGACAGGGGCAGATACGCAGTATTTT.

This clone has more than one count but fewer than ten. This rearrangement joins TRBV6-1 to TRBJ1-1, with TRBD1 matching 9 bases. The CDR3 totals 14 residues. J was trimmed by 5 bases and V by 4 bases; bases with no gene match: 5. The germline V gene has CDR1 MNHNS and CDR2 SASEGT. The CDR3 spells CASSATGGGTEAFF. CDR3 DNA: TGTGCCAGCAGTGCGACAGGGGGAGGAACTGAAGCTTTCTTT.

The sample holds one count of this clone. V gene TRBV27 combines with J gene TRBJ2-3, with a possible D match to TRBD2 (5 bases). Germline CDR1 reads MNHEY; CDR2 reads SMNVEV (reference sequence). V lost 3 bases, J lost 2 bases, and 15 bases lay in between. This CDR3 region has 16 residues. The CDR3 region is CASSLVLGIDTDTQYF. CDR3 bases: TGTGCCAGCAGTTTGGTACTAGGAATCGACACAGATACGCAGTATTTT.

This clone was seen just once. The chain uses TRBV5-1 and TRBJ2-7; tentatively, D is TRBD1 (6 bases). CDR1 is SGHRS and CDR2 is YFSETQ in the germline V gene. Trimming cost V 1 base and J 3 bases, with 11 bases left between them. CDR3 size: 14 residues. The CDR3 sequence: CASSLLHRDYEQYF. The CDR3 DNA sequence: TGCGCCAGCAGCTTGTTGCACAGGGACTACGAGCAGTACTTC.

This chain joins TRBV5-6 and TRBJ2-3, with 13 bases that match TRBD2. Germline CDR1 SGHDT, CDR2 YYEEEE. Trimming cost V 4 bases and J 2 bases; bases outside gene matches: 4. The CDR3 spans 16 residues. CDR3 in DNA: TGTGCCAGCAGCCAGGGACTAGCGGGGATCACAGATACGCAGTATTTT. This gives the protein CASSQGLAGITDTQYF.

The DNA of the CDR3 is TGTGCCAGCAGCTTACTAGCGGGAGGAACCGGGGAGCTGTTTTTT. Translation gives CASSLLAGGTGELFF. The rearrangement joins TRBV5-4 to TRBJ2-2; 12 positions match TRBD2. The CDR3 sequence is 15 residues long. V trimming: 2 bases; J trimming: 5 bases; junction bases outside the gene matches: 1. The germline gives CDR1 SGHNT, CDR2 YYREEE (reference sequence).

The gene calls are TRBV5-1 and TRBJ2-1; 9 nucleotides match TRBD1. Trimming cost V 3 bases and J 6 bases; bases outside gene matches: 7. Germline assignment: CDR1 SGHRS and CDR2 YFSETQ. This CDR3 region has 15 residues. The chain's CDR3 is CASSSLRTGVNEQFF. CDR3 in DNA: TGCGCCAGCAGCTCTCTAAGGACAGGGGTCAATGAGCAGTTCTTC.

This chain uses TRBV7-4 with TRBJ1-5; no clear D gene. Between the trimmed V and J ends, which lost 4 bases and 1 base, there was a span of 5 bases. Germline V gene data show CDR1 as SGHVT and CDR2 as SQSDAQ. This CDR3 has 13 amino acids. CDR3 amino acids: CASSSGSNQPQHF. The DNA of the CDR3 is TGTGCCAGCAGCTCCGGCAGCAATCAGCCCCAGCATTTT.

This sequence joins TRBV18 and TRBJ1-6; a possible D gene is TRBD1 (6 bases). The CDR3 runs to 16 residues. V gave up 4 bases and J gave up 0 bases, with 10 bases separating them. Germline V lookup: CDR1 KGHSH, CDR2 LQKENI. The CDR3, as DNA: TGTGCCAGCTCACAAGACAGGAGCTCCTATAATTCACCCCTCCACTTT. It codes for CASSQDRSSYNSPLHF.

The J gene is TRBJ2-1, the V gene TRBV27, with 12 bases lining up with TRBD2. The trim removed 3 bases at V and 9 bases at J, leaving 6 bases unmatched. This CDR3 comprises 15 residues. CDR1 is MNHEY, CDR2 SMNVEV, per germline (reference sequence). CDR3 DNA: TGTGCCAGCAGTTTTCGGACTAGCGGGGCGGGTGAGCAGTTCTTC. This sequence encodes CASSFRTSGAGEQFF.

The chain couples TRBV27 to TRBJ1-1; 9 bases line up with TRBD1. J was trimmed by 7 bases and V by 2 bases; bases with no gene match: 8. This CDR3 has 15 amino acids. Looked up from germline, CDR1 is MNHEY and CDR2 is SMNVEV (reference sequence). CDR3 in amino acids: CASSLTGGGVGEAFF. The CDR3 nucleotides read TGTGCCAGCAGTTTAACAGGGGGCGGTGTAGGTGAAGCTTTCTTT.

The chain has TRBV9 and TRBJ2-1, with D unclear. Germline V lookup: CDR1 SGDLS, CDR2 YYNGEE. The CDR3 sequence is 13 residues long. Deletions cut 3 bases from V and 4 bases from J, with 8 bases between. CDR3 loop: CASSGAQYNEQFF. In nucleotides, the CDR3 is TGTGCCAGCAGCGGGGCCCAATACAATGAGCAGTTCTTC.

This chain uses TRBV4-1 with TRBJ2-3; the D gene is possibly TRBD2 (5 bases). The V gene's germline CDR1 is MGHRA and CDR2 YSYEKL. The CDR3 is made up of 16 amino acids. V shed 4 bases and J shed 1 base, with 15 bases lying between them. The CDR3 protein is CASSPGVGEGTDTQYF. CDR3 sequence (DNA): TGCGCCAGCAGCCCCGGGGTGGGCGAAGGCACAGATACGCAGTATTTT.

This sequence joins TRBV5-6 and TRBJ1-6; the D is unclear. The CDR3 consists of 12 residues. The V gene lost 1 base and the J gene lost 15 bases, with 11 bases spanning the gap. CDR1 is SGHDT and CDR2 is YYEEEE in the germline V gene. The CDR3 is CASSLLSANLHF. For the CDR3, the DNA is TGTGCCAGCAGCTTGTTGTCAGCCAACCTCCACTTT.

The rearrangement links TRBV11-1 to TRBJ2-7, with D possibly TRBD2 on 5 matching bases. The CDR3 spans 17 residues. CDR1 is SGHAT and CDR2 is FQDESV in the germline V gene (reference sequence). V lost 1 base, J lost 4 bases, and 20 bases lay in between. The CDR3 protein is CASSLGASSGGVYEQYF. The DNA of the CDR3 is TGTGCCAGCAGCTTAGGGGCGTCATCAGGAGGTGTATACGAGCAGTACTTC.

V usage is TRBV27 and J usage is TRBJ1-5, with D hard to call. Germline V gives CDR1 MNHEY, CDR2 SMNVEV (reference sequence). V was pared by 4 bases and J by 0 bases, with 10 bases between. The CDR3 covers 15 residues. The CDR3 region has the DNA TGTGCCAGCAGTTCGGGAGTCTATAGCAATCAGCCCCAGCATTTT. The encoded protein is CASSSGVYSNQPQHF.

The chain carries TRBV27 and TRBJ2-7; D remains ambiguous. The germline gives CDR1 MNHEY, CDR2 SMNVEV (reference sequence). The CDR3 consists of 15 residues. The V end lost 8 bases, the J end lost 0 bases, and 17 bases lay between the germline ends. The DNA of the CDR3 is TGTGCCAGCTACCTCTGGGTAGGGAACTCCTACGAGCAGTACTTC. Translating gives CASYLWVGNSYEQYF.

The J gene is TRBJ1-1, the V gene TRBV28; D ambiguous. Germline CDR1 and CDR2: MDHEN and SYDVKM. V was clipped by 3 bases and J by 3 bases, with 11 bases between them. The CDR3 consists of 14 residues. The CDR3 DNA sequence: TGTGCCAGCAGTTTCCTCCTTAGGGACACTGAAGCTTTCTTT. Translated, it gives CASSFLLRDTEAFF.

The CDR3 nucleotides read TGTGCCAGTAGTATCCAGGGGATCAACAATTCACCCCTCCACTTT. Translated, it gives CASSIQGINNSPLHF. This chain uses TRBV19 with TRBJ1-6; D may be TRBD1 (6 bases). Germline V CDR1 and CDR2: LNHDA, SQIVND (reference sequence). CDR3 length: 15 residues. Trimming stripped 3 bases from V and 7 bases from J, with 13 bases between.

The gene calls are TRBV2 and TRBJ2-1; TRBD1 matches at 7 bases. Germline-derived CDR1 and CDR2 are SNHLY and FYNNEI. The CDR3 totals 13 residues. The V segment lost 7 bases and the J segment 1 base; nucleotides outside the gene matches: 1. Here the CDR3 reads CASKGASYNEQFF. The CDR3 nucleotides are TGTGCCAGCAAGGGGGCTTCCTACAATGAGCAGTTCTTC.

The gene calls are TRBV15 and TRBJ2-3, with 8 nucleotides matching TRBD2. Unmatched junction bases numbered 6, after V lost 3 bases and J lost 1 base. The CDR3 covers 16 residues. Germline assignment: CDR1 LNHNV and CDR2 YYDKDF (reference sequence). Here the CDR3 DNA reads TGTGCCACCAGCAGCGGGGGGGCCTCTGGCACAGATACGCAGTATTTT. It specifies CATSSGGASGTDTQYF.